A single sample is the source of the 8 T cell receptor beta chains below, sequenced in a study of T cells in Graves' hyperthyroidism and ophthalmopathy. Using RNA transcripts as the source, TCR beta CDR3 regions were amplified. HTBI primers drove first-round RT-PCR of the TCR CDR3. TCRdb reanalysed the multiplex PCR reads using MiXCR and keeps one entry per CDR3 protein. The sample lists approximately 400,000 distinct CDR3 sequences, 19% seen once, with 3.5% to 4% in the top ten. Sequencing was done on a sample of blood. The receptor set was obtained from a young woman with Graves' hyperthyroidism.

The rearrangement uses TRBV12-3 or TRBV12-4 and TRBJ2-7; the match to TRBD1 covers 9 bases. The V gene end was trimmed by 8 bases and the J gene end by 5 bases; junction bases not matched to a gene: 13. CDR3 length equals 15 residues. In DNA, the CDR3 is TGTGCCAGCGGCTTAGAACAGGGGGCGTTAGACGAGCAGTACTTC. This sequence encodes CASGLEQGALDEQYF.

Many counts were recorded for this clonotype. Here the CDR3 DNA reads TGTGCCACCAGCAGACACATGACCGGGACAGACAATCAGCCCCAGCATTTT. This sequence encodes CATSRHMTGTDNQPQHF. This chain uses TRBV15 with TRBJ1-5; 7 nucleotides match TRBD1. From germline, CDR1 is LNHNV and CDR2 YYDKDF (reference sequence). The V gene end was trimmed by 2 bases and the J gene end by 3 bases; junction bases not matched to a gene: 10. The CDR3 covers 17 residues.

This clonotype was observed many times. The J gene is TRBJ2-3, the V gene TRBV2; a weak D match, TRBD2 (6 bases). From germline, CDR1 is SNHLY and CDR2 FYNNEI. The CDR3 loop spans 14 amino acids. V was clipped by 9 bases and J by 0 bases, with 13 bases between them. The CDR3 DNA reads TGTGCCAGGGCGGGACCCAGTAGCACAGATACGCAGTATTTT. Its translation: CARAGPSSTDTQYF.

This clonotype was detected many times. V is TRBV11-2 and J is TRBJ1-1; TRBD1 is a possible D gene (5 bases). V lost 2 bases and J lost 2, with 9 bases in between. From germline, CDR1 is SGHAT and CDR2 FQNNGV. This CDR3 spans 14 amino acids. DNA for the CDR3: TGTGCCAGCAGCTTACAGGGAATCAACACTGAAGCTTTCTTT. Amino acid sequence: CASSLQGINTEAFF.

There are many counts of this clonotype. The chain links TRBV2 to TRBJ1-5; 7 bases map to TRBD1. The CDR3 is made up of 14 amino acids. The V gene's germline CDR1 is SNHLY and CDR2 FYNNEI. After removal of 4 bases from V and 4 bases from J, the junction contained 4 bases not matched to a gene. The CDR3 sequence is CASSVTGENQPQHF. The CDR3 DNA reads TGTGCCAGCAGTGTAACAGGGGAAAATCAGCCCCAGCATTTT.

This chain joins TRBV5-6 and TRBJ1-3; D may be TRBD1 (5 bases). The V end was cut by 7 bases, the J end by 2 bases, with 13 bases between. The CDR3 runs 14 residues. Germline CDR1 SGHDT, CDR2 YYEEEE. The DNA of the CDR3 is TGTGCCAGCTCCAGAGGGGACCCTGGAAACACCATATATTTT. Translated, it gives CASSRGDPGNTIYF.

This clonotype came up many times. This rearrangement joins TRBV6-1 to TRBJ2-7; 9 bases align to TRBD1. V was pared by 1 base and J by 2 bases, with 3 bases of the junction left unmatched. CDR1 and CDR2 (germline): MNHNS, SASEGT. The CDR3 extends over 15 amino acids. The CDR3 nucleotides read TGTGCCAGCAGTGAAGGACAGGGGGAAGCCTACGAGCAGTACTTC. Translation: CASSEGQGEAYEQYF.

The table lists this clonotype with many counts. This rearrangement joins TRBV5-1 to TRBJ2-7; D is uncertain. Germline V gene sequence: CDR1 SGHRS, CDR2 YFSETQ. The CDR3 covers 13 residues. Between the trimmed V and J ends, which lost 0 bases and 5 bases, there was a span of 9 bases. CDR3 DNA sequence: TGCGCCAGCAGCTTGGGGCAGGTCAACGAGCAGTACTTC. It translates to CASSLGQVNEQYF.